These 8 T cell receptor beta chains came from one sample sequenced in a study of T cell responses to AZD1222 COVID-19 vaccine. Clones were read by immunoSEQ multiplex PCR, and TCRdb kept only the in-frame ones, dropping some. This sample has under 150,000 clones; approximately 90% occur once, and the top ten carry about 1.1%. The source material was peripheral blood, sampled on day 0 of AZD1222 vaccination. The source of these receptors is an adult in good health.

The chain is built from TRBV29-1 and TRBJ2-7, with D perhaps assigned TRBD1 or TRBD2 (5 bases each). Trimming stripped 6 bases from V and 4 bases from J, with 13 bases between. The CDR3 covers 12 residues. Germline CDR1 reads SQVTM; CDR2 reads ANQGSEA. CDR3 in DNA: TGCAGCGTGGGGACGGAGGCTTACGAGCAGTACTTC. As protein: CSVGTEAYEQYF.

The gene calls are TRBV7-2 and TRBJ1-2, with D unclear. V shed 1 base and J shed 4 bases, with 10 bases lying between them. CDR1 and CDR2 from the germline V gene are SGHTA and FQGNSA. The CDR3 has 14 amino acids. The CDR3 spells CASSLVGRSYGYTF. In nucleotides, the CDR3 is TGTGCCAGCAGCTTAGTGGGCAGGAGCTATGGCTACACCTTC.

This chain joins TRBV7-9 and TRBJ1-1; TRBD1 is a possible D gene (5 bases). The CDR3 totals 13 residues. Germline V gene sequence: CDR1 SEHNR, CDR2 FQNEAQ (reference sequence). V lost 7 bases to trimming and J lost 5 bases, with 14 bases between them. CDR3 in DNA: TGTGCCAGCACCACGGGAGGGGCGACTGAAGCTTTCTTT. Its protein product is CASTTGGATEAFF.

V is TRBV12-2 and J is TRBJ2-7; the table assigns TRBD2, which was not confirmed against the DNA. TRBV12-2 is a listed pseudogene. The CDR3 sequence is 15 residues long. CDR3 nucleotides: TGTGCAAGTCGCTTTATGCGACGTTGGAGCTACGAGCAGTACTTC. Translation: CASRFMRRWSYEQYF.

This sequence joins TRBV9 and TRBJ1-4; the match to TRBD1 covers 7 bases. Germline V gene lookup returns CDR1 SGDLS and CDR2 YYNGEE. The CDR3 covers 16 residues. The junction had 5 bases not matched to a gene; V was cut back by 3 bases and J by 0 bases. CDR3 nucleotide sequence: TGTGCCAGCAGCGCTAGGGGGCAGGCAACTAATGAAAAACTGTTTTTT. Its protein is CASSARGQATNEKLFF.

The chain uses TRBV12-5 and TRBJ2-1; TRBD1 matches at 7 bases. Per germline, CDR1 LGHNT and CDR2 FRNRAP. The CDR3 has 15 residues. The V and J ends lost 6 bases and 0 bases, in that order; junction bases with no gene match: 5. DNA of the CDR3: TGTGCTAGTGGCCTGAGACAGGGCTCCTACAATGAGCAGTTCTTC. It codes for CASGLRQGSYNEQFF.

The chain uses TRBV2 and TRBJ1-2; 8 bases are a match to TRBD1. Germline CDR1 SNHLY, CDR2 FYNNEI. The CDR3 is 13 residues long. Losses at the gene ends were 5 bases for V and 9 bases for J; bases not matched to a gene: 8. CDR3 nucleotide sequence: TGTGCCAGCAGTTATGGACAGGGACGTAGCTACACCTTC. It encodes CASSYGQGRSYTF.

This rearrangement joins TRBV29-1 to TRBJ2-5; 7 bases map to TRBD2. V lost 4 bases, J lost 2 bases, and 7 bases stayed unmatched. The CDR3 consists of 14 residues. Germline CDR1 is SQVTM and CDR2 is ANQGSEA. CDR3 amino acids: CSVGGGVSQETQYF. The CDR3, as DNA: TGCAGCGTTGGGGGAGGGGTTAGTCAAGAGACCCAGTACTTC.